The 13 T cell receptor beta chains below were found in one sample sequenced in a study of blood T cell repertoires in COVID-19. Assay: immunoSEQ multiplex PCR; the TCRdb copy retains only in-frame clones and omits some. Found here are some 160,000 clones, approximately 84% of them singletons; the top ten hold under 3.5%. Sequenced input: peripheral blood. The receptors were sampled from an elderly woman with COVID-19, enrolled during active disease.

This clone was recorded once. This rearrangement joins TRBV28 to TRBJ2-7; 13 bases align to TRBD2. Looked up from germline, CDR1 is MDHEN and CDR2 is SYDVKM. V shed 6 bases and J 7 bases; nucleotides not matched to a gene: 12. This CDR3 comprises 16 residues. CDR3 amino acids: CASSPAGLAGNREQYF. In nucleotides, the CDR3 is TGTGCCAGCAGCCCGGCGGGACTAGCGGGAAATCGGGAGCAGTACTTC.

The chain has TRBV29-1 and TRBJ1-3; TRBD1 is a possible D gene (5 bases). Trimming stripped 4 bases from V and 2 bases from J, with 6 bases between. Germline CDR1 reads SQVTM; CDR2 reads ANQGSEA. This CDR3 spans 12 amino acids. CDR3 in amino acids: CSVVDTGNTIYF. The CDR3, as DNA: TGCAGCGTTGTGGACACTGGAAACACCATATATTTT.

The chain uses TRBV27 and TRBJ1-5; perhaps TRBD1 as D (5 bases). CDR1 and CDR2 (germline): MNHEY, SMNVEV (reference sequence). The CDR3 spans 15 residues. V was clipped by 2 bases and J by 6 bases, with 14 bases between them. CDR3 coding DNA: TGTGCCAGCAGTTTAAGCAGGGTATTAGCTCAGCCCCAGCATTTT. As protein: CASSLSRVLAQPQHF.

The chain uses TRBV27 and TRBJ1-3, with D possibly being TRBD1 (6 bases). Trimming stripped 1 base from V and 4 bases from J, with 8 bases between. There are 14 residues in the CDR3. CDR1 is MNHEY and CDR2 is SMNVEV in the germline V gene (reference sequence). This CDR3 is CASSLWGHGNTIYF. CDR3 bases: TGTGCCAGCAGTTTATGGGGACACGGAAACACCATATATTTT.

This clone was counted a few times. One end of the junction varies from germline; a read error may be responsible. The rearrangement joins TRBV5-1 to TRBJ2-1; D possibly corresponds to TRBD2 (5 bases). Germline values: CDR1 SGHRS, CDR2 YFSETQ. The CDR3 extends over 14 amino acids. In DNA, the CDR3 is TGCGCCAGCAGTTTGGAGCGGTCCTACAATGAGCAGTTCTTC. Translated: CASSLERSYNEQFF.

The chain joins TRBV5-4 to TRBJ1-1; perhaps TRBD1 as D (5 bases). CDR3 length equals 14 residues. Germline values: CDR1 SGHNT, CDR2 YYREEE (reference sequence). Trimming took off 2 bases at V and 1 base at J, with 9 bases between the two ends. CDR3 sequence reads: CASSFRTPNTEAFF. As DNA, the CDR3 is TGTGCCAGCAGCTTTCGGACACCGAACACTGAAGCTTTCTTT.

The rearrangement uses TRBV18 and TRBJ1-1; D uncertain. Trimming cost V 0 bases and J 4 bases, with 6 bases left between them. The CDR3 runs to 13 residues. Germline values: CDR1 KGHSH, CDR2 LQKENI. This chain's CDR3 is CASSPPSGTEAFF. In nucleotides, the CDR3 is TGTGCCAGCTCACCACCAAGCGGCACTGAAGCTTTCTTT.

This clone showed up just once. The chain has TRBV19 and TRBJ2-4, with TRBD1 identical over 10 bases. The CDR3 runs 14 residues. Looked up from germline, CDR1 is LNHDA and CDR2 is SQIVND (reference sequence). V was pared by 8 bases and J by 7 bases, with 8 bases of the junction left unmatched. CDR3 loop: CASGPGTGANIQYF. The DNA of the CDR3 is TGTGCCAGTGGTCCCGGGACAGGGGCGAACATTCAGTACTTC.

The CDR3 spells CASSYGTGKAFF. DNA of the CDR3: TGTGCCAGCAGCTACGGGACAGGGAAAGCTTTCTTT. V gene TRBV7-9 combines with J gene TRBJ1-1; 9 bases are a match to TRBD1. The CDR3 has 12 residues. V gave up 4 bases and J gave up 9 bases; unmatched junction bases: 3. Germline V CDR1 and CDR2: SEHNR, FQNEAQ (reference sequence).

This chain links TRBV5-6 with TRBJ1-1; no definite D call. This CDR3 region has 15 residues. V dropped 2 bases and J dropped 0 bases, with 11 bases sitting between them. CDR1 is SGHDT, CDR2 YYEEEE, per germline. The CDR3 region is CASSFRRSLNTEAFF. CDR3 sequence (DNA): TGTGCCAGCAGCTTCCGACGGAGCCTGAACACTGAAGCTTTCTTT.

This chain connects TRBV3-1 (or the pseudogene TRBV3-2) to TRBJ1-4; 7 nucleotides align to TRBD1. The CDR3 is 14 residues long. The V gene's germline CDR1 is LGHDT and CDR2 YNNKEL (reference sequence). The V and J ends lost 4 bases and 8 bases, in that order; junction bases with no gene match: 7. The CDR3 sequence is CASSRPGGEEKLFF. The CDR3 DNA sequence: TGTGCCAGCAGCCGACCAGGGGGTGAGGAAAAACTGTTTTTT.

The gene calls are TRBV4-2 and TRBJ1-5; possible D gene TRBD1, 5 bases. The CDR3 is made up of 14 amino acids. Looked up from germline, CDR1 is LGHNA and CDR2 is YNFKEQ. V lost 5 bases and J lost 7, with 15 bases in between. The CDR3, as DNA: TGTGCCAGCAGCGGGGCGGGATTCGGGCAGCCCCAGCATTTT. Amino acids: CASSGAGFGQPQHF.

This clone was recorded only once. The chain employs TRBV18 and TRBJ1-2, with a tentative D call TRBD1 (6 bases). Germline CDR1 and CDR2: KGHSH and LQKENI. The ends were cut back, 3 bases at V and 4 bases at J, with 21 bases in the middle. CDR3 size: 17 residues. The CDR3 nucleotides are TGTGCCAGCTCACCGAAACAGGGCTCTACGACTTTCTATGGCTACACCTTC. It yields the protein CASSPKQGSTTFYGYTF.